The next 8 T cell receptor beta chains were all read from a single sample in a study of T cell changes during pregnancy in multiple sclerosis. The protocol was immunoSEQ multiplex PCR, while the TCRdb copy is restricted to in-frame clones and leaves out a portion. The profile shows approximately 90,000 clones, approximately 90% of them singletons. The material sequenced was peripheral blood, taken before pregnancy. Receptor source: a female donor with multiple sclerosis, enrolled in a pregnancy study.

The chain recombines TRBV4-3 with TRBJ1-3, with unresolved D. Germline V lookup: CDR1 LGHNA, CDR2 YSLEER. V lost 1 base to trimming and J lost 0 bases, with 7 bases between them. CDR3 length: 15 amino acids. The CDR3 is CASSQGRNSGNTIYF. The CDR3 DNA follows: TGCGCCAGCAGCCAAGGCAGGAACTCTGGAAACACCATATATTTT.

The chain combines TRBV7-2 with TRBJ2-7; 8 nucleotides match TRBD1. V dropped 7 bases and J dropped 3; count of bases not matched to a gene: 11. Germline CDR1 and CDR2: SGHTA and FQGNSA. The CDR3 loop spans 15 amino acids. CDR3 DNA: TGTGCCAGCACCAGCCTAGGGACAGGTTTCTACGAGCAGTACTTC. It translates to CASTSLGTGFYEQYF.

The V gene is TRBV5-1, the J gene TRBJ1-4; 9 bases are shared with TRBD1. Per the germline V gene, CDR1 is SGHRS and CDR2 is YFSETQ. The J segment lost 4 bases and the V segment lost 0 bases, leaving 7 bases of the junction unmatched. This CDR3 has 17 amino acids. The CDR3 protein is CASSLAGTGPFNEKLFF. The CDR3 coding sequence is TGCGCCAGCAGCTTGGCAGGGACAGGGCCCTTTAATGAAAAACTGTTTTTT.

The J gene is TRBJ2-1, the V gene TRBV2; 12 nucleotides match TRBD2. This CDR3 has 17 amino acids. V lost 4 bases and J lost 3; bases outside the gene matches: 7. CDR1 and CDR2 from the germline V gene are SNHLY and FYNNEI. The CDR3 protein is CASSGLAGGTRYNEQFF. CDR3 nucleotide sequence: TGTGCCAGCAGTGGTCTAGCGGGAGGGACCCGCTACAATGAGCAGTTCTTC.

The V call is TRBV7-2, the J call TRBJ1-2; D is perhaps TRBD1 (5 bases). This CDR3 is 11 amino acids long. Per the germline V gene, CDR1 is SGHTA and CDR2 is FQGNSA. V lost 3 bases, J lost 7 bases, and 6 bases lay in between. CDR3 loop: CASSLTAGYTF. The CDR3 nucleotides are TGTGCCAGCAGCTTGACAGCTGGCTACACCTTC.

The chain links TRBV7-3 to TRBJ2-1, with D possibly being TRBD2 (6 bases). The CDR3 is 17 amino acids. The V gene's germline CDR1 is SGHTA and CDR2 FQGTGA. The germline V and J ends were trimmed by 5 bases and 0 bases, with 17 bases remaining between them. The CDR3 DNA sequence: TGTGCCAGCAGCCCCATTGCTTCCGGGAGCTCCTACAATGAGCAGTTCTTC. It encodes CASSPIASGSSYNEQFF.

This sequence joins TRBV14 and TRBJ2-3; 9 bases agree with TRBD2. Germline-derived CDR1 and CDR2 are SGHDN and FVKESK. The junction had 8 bases not matched to a gene; V was cut back by 1 base and J by 0 bases. The CDR3 consists of 18 residues. This CDR3 is CASSQGSLAGVSTDTQYF. CDR3 in DNA: TGTGCCAGCAGCCAAGGATCACTAGCGGGTGTAAGCACAGATACGCAGTATTTT.

V gene TRBV11-1 combines with J gene TRBJ2-5; D call uncertain. Per germline, CDR1 SGHAT and CDR2 FQDESV (reference sequence). This CDR3 has 14 residues. The V end was cut by 2 bases, the J end by 5 bases, with 12 bases between. The CDR3 sequence is CASSLKGDWETQYF. The CDR3 coding sequence is TGTGCCAGCAGCTTAAAAGGAGATTGGGAGACCCAGTACTTC.